These 2 T cell receptor beta chains share one sample of origin, sequenced in a study of regulatory T cells in long-lasting Graves disease. The authors built TCR beta libraries using iRepertoire HTBI primers and Arm-PCR of CDR3 regions. From the multiplex PCR reads, TCRdb called clonotypes with MiXCR, one entry per CDR3 protein. Here the sample spans 200,000 to 250,000 distinct CDR3 sequences, about 17% being singletons. Time point described: newly diagnosed GD, antithyroid drugs for less than 3 months. Extracted RNA from PBMCs served as the source of the TCR library. The source was peripheral blood mononuclear cells (PBMCs), collected at new diagnosis, from a patient treated with antithyroid drugs. These receptors were taken from a female donor with Graves disease.

This clonotype was seen at least ten times. This chain joins TRBV9 and TRBJ1-4; D is undetermined. The CDR3 spans 14 residues. The germline V and J ends were trimmed by 2 bases and 6 bases, with 11 bases remaining between them. Germline CDR1 reads SGDLS; CDR2 reads YYNGEE. Here the CDR3 reads CASSVGPGDEKLFF. The CDR3 DNA sequence: TGTGCCAGCAGCGTTGGCCCGGGTGATGAAAAACTGTTTTTT.

This clonotype appeared many times. The chain employs TRBV6-1 and TRBJ2-1, with TRBD2 matching 10 bases. The germline gives CDR1 MNHNS, CDR2 SASEGT. The CDR3 totals 19 residues. J gave up 0 bases and V 6 bases, and 14 bases lay outside the gene matches. The DNA of the CDR3 is TGTGCCAGCAGGGGATGGGACATCCTAGCGGGGGTCTCCTACAATGAGCAGTTCTTC. Translated: CASRGWDILAGVSYNEQFF.